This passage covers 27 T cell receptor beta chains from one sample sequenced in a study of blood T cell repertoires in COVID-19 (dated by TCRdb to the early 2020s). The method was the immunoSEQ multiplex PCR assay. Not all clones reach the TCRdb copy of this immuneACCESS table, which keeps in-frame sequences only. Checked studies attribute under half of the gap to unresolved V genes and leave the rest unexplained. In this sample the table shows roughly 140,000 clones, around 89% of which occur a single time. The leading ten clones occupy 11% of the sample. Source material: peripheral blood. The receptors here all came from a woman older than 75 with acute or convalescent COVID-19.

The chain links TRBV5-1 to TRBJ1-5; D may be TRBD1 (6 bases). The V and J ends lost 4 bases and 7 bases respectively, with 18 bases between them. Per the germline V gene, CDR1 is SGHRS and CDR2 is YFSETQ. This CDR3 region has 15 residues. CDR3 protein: CASSPQVGAGQPQHF. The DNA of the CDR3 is TGCGCCAGCAGCCCGCAGGTGGGGGCCGGACAGCCCCAGCATTTT.

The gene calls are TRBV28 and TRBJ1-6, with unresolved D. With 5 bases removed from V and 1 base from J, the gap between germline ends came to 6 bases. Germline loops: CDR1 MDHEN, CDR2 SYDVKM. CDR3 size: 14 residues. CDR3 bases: TGTGCCAGCAGTAGAGCGTCCTATAATTCACCCCTCCACTTT. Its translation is CASSRASYNSPLHF.

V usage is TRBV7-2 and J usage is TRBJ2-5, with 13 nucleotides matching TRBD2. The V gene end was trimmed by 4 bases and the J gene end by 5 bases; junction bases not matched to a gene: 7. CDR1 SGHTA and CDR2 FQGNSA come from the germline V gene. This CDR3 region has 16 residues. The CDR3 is CASSSTSGGAWETQYF. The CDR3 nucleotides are TGTGCCAGCAGCTCCACTAGCGGGGGGGCTTGGGAGACCCAGTACTTC.

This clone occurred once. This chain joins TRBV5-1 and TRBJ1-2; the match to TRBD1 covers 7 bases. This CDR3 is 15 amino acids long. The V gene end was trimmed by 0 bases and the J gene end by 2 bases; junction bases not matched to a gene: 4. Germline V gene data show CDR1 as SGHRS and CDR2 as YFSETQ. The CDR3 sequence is CASSLEAGGNYGYTF. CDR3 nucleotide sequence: TGCGCCAGCAGCTTGGAGGCAGGGGGAAACTATGGCTACACCTTC.

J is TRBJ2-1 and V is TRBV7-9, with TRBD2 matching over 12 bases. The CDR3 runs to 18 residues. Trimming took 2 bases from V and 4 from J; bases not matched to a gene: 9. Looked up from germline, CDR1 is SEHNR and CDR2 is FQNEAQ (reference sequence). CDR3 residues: CASSLIPGTSGPYNEQFF. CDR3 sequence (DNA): TGTGCCAGCAGCTTAATCCCCGGGACTAGCGGGCCTTACAATGAGCAGTTCTTC.

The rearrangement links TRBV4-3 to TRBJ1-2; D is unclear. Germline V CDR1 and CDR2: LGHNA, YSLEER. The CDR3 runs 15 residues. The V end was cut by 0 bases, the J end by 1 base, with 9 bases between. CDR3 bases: TGCGCCAGCAGCCAAGATCTTCGGGATAACTATGGCTACACCTTC. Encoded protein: CASSQDLRDNYGYTF.

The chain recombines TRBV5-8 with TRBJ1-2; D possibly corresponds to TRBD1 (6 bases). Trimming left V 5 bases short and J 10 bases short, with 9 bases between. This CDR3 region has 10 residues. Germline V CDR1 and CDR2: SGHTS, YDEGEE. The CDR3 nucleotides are TGTGCCAGCAGTCGGGGGGCCTACACCTTC. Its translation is CASSRGAYTF.

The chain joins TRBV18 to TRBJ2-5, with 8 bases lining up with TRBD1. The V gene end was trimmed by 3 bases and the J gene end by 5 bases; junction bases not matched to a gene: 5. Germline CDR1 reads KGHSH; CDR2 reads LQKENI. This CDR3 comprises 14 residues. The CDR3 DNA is TGTGCCAGCTCACCGACAGGGGTAGGGGAGACCCAGTACTTC. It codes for CASSPTGVGETQYF.

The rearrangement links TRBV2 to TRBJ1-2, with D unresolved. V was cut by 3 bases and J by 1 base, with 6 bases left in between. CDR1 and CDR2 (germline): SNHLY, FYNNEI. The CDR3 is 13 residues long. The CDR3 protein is CASSDRINYGYTF. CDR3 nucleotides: TGTGCCAGCAGTGACAGGATTAACTATGGCTACACCTTC.

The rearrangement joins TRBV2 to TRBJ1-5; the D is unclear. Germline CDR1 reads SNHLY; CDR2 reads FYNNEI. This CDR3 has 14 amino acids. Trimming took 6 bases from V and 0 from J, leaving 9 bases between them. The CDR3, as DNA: TGTGCCAGCAGGAACACGAATAGCAATCAGCCCCAGCATTTT. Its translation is CASRNTNSNQPQHF. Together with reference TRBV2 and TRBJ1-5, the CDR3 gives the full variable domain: EPEVTQTPSHQVTQMGQEVILRCVPISNHLYFYWYRQILGQKVEFLVSFYNNEISEKSEIFDDQFSVERPDGSNFTLKIRSTKLEDSAMYFCASRNTNSNQPQHFGDGTRLSIL.

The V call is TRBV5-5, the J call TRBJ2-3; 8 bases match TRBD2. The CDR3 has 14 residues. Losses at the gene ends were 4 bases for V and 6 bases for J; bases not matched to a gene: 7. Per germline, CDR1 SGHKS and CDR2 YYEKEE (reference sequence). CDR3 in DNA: TGTGCCAGCAGCGCGGGGGGTCCCACGGATACGCAGTATTTT. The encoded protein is CASSAGGPTDTQYF.

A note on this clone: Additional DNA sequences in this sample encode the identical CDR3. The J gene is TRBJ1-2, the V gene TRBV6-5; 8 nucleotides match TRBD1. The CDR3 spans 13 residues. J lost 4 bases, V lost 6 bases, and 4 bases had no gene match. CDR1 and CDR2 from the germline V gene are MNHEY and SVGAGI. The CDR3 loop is CASRPTGGYGYTF. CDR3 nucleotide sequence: TGTGCCAGCAGGCCTACAGGGGGCTATGGCTACACCTTC.

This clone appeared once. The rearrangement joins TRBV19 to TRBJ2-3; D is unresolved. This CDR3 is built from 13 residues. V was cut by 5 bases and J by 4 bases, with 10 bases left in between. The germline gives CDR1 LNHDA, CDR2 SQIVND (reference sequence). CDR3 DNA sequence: TGTGCCAGTAGTCCCCGTTTTCCAGATACGCAGTATTTT. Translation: CASSPRFPDTQYF.

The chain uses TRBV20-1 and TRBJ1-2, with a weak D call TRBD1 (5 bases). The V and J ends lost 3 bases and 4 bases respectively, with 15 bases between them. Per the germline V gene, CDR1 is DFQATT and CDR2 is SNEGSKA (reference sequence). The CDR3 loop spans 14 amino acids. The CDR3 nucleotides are TGCAGTGCTAGTGTTCCCAGGGTTTTCTATGGCTACACCTTC. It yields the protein CSASVPRVFYGYTF.

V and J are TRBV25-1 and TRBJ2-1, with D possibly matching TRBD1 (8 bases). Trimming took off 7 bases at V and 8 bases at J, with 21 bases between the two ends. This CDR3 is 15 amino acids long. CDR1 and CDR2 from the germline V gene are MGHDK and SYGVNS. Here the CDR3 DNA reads TGTGCCAGCACTCCCGCAGGGGGCCGGGGGGATGAGCAGTTCTTC. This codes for CASTPAGGRGDEQFF.

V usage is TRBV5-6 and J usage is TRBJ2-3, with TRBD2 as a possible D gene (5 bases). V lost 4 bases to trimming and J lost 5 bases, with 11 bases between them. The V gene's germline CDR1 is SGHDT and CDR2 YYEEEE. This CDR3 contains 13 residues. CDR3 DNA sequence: TGTGCCAGCAGCGGCGCGGGCCAAGATACGCAGTATTTT. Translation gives CASSGAGQDTQYF.

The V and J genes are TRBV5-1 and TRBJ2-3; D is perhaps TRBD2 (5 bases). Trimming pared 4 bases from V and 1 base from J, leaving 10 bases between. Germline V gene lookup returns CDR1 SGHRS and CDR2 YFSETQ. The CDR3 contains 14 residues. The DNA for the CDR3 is TGCGCCAGCAGCATTACAGCGGGCACAGATACGCAGTATTTT. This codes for CASSITAGTDTQYF.

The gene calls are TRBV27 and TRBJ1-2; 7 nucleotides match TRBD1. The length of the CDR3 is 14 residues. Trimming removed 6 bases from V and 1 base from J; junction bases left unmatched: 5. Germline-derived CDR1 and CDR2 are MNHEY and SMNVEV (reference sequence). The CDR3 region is CASRGQRFNYGYTF. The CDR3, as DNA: TGTGCCAGCAGGGGACAGCGATTTAACTATGGCTACACCTTC.

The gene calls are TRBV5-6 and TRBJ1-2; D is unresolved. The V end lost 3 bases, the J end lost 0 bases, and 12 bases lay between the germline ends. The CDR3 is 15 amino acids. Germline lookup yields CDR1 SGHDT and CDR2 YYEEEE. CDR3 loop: CASSSSGVPNYGYTF. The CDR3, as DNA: TGTGCCAGCAGCTCCTCAGGCGTTCCTAACTATGGCTACACCTTC.

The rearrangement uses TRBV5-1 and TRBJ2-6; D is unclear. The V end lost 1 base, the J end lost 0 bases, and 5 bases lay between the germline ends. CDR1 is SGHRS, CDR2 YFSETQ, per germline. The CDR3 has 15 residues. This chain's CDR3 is CASSLPDSGANVLTF. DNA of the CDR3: TGCGCCAGCAGCTTGCCAGACTCTGGGGCCAACGTCCTGACTTTC.

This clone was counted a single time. The CDR3, as DNA: TGTGCCAGCAGCGTTGCAGCTAGCGGGGGGGTGGGTACGCAGTATTTT. This translates into CASSVAASGGVGTQYF. The chain uses TRBV9 and TRBJ2-3, with 12 bases that match TRBD2. CDR1 SGDLS and CDR2 YYNGEE come from the germline V gene. V was clipped by 2 bases and J by 8 bases; unmatched bases: 9. This CDR3 is 16 amino acids long.

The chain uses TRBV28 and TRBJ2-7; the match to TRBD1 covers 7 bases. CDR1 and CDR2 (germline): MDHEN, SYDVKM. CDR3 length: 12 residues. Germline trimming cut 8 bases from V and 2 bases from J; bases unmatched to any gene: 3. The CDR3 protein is CASLGTAYEQYF. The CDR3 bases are TGTGCCAGCCTCGGGACAGCCTACGAGCAGTACTTC. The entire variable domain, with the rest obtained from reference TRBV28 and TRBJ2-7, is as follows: DVKVTQSSRYLVKRTGEKVFLECVQDMDHENMFWYRQDPGLGLRLIYFSYDVKMKEKGDIPEGYSVSREKKERFSLILESASTNQTSMYLCASLGTAYEQYFGPGTRLTVT.

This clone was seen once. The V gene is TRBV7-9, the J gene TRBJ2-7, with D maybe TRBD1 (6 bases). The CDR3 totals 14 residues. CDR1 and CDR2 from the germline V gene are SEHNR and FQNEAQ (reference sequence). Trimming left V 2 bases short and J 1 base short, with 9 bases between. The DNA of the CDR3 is TGTGCCAGCAGCTTACGGACAGTTTCCTACGAGCAGTACTTC. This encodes CASSLRTVSYEQYF.

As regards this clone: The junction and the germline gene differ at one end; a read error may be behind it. The CDR3 DNA reads as TGTGCCAGCAGCTTAGGGCATAGCGGTTCCTACGGGCAGTACTTC. Protein product: CASSLGHSGSYGQYF. The chain employs TRBV7-8 and TRBJ2-7, with D possibly TRBD2 on 6 matching bases. This CDR3 comprises 15 residues. Germline CDR1 SGHVS, CDR2 FQNEAQ.

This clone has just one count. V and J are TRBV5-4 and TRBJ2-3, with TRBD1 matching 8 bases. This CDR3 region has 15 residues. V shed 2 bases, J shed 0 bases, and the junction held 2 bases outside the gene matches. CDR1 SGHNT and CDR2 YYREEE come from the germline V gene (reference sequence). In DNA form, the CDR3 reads TGTGCCAGCAGCTTCAGACAGGGGAGCACAGATACGCAGTATTTT. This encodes CASSFRQGSTDTQYF. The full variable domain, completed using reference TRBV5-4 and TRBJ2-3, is ETGVTQSPTHLIKTRGQQVTLRCSSQSGHNTVSWYQQALGQGPQFIFQYYREEENGRGNFPPRFSGLQFPNYSSELNVNALELDDSALYLCASSFRQGSTDTQYFGPGTRLTVL.

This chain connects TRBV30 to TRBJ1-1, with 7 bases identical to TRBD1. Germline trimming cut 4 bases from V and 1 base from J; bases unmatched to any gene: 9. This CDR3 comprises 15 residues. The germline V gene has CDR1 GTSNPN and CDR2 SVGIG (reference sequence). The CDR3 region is CAWTGSTGRNTEAFF. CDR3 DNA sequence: TGTGCCTGGACTGGGTCGACAGGGCGGAACACTGAAGCTTTCTTT.

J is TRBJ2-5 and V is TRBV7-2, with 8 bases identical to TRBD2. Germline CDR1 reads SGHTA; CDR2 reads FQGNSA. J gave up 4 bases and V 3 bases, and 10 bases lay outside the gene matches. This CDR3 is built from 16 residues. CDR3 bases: TGTGCCAGCAGCTTCAACGGACTAGCTGGGGGAGAGACCCAGTACTTC. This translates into CASSFNGLAGGETQYF.